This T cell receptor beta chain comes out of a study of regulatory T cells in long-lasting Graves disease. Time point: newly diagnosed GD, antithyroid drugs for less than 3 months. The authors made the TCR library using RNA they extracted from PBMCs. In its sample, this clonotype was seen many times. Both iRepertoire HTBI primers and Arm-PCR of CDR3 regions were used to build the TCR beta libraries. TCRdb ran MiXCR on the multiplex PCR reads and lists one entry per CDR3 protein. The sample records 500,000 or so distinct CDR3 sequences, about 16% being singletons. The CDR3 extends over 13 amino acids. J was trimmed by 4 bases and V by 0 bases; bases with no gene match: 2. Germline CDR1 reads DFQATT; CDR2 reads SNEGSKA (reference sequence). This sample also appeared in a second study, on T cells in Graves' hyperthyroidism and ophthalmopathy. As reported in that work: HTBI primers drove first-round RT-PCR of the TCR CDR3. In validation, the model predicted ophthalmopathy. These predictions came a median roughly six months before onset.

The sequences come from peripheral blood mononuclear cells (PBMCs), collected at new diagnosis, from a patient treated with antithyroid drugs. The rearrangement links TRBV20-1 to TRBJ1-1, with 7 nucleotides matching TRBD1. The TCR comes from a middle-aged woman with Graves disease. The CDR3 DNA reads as TGCAGTGCTAGAGATCAGGGGGGCACTGAAGCTTTCTTT. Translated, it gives CSARDQGGTEAFF.